This T cell receptor beta chain was found in a study of beta chain features in type 1 diabetes. Heparinised blood was drawn once per donor, averaging approximately 100 mL. Note on this clone: Its specificity is unknown.

General study points: Sequencing the cDNA could make cells with high TCR expression show up more than they should. TCRB CDR3s from Type 1 diabetes patients were moderately but significantly shorter in all four CD4+ subsets. Insertions were fewer and deletions more numerous at VDJ junctions in type 1 diabetes patients.

Every bit of the isolated RNA underwent reverse transcription, so sequencing read expressed TCRB transcripts. The assay was immunoSEQ multiplex PCR, and TCRdb's table has in-frame clones only and misses some. The sample comprises about 280,000 clones, roughly 15% of which are singletons, and roughly 0.015% rests with the top ten. The CDR3 length is 14 residues. Trimming took off 0 bases at V and 4 bases at J, with 10 bases between the two ends. The germline V gene encodes CDR1 SGHRS and CDR2 YFSETQ. The chain links TRBV5-1 to TRBJ1-2; D call uncertain. This clonotype was sampled from a man younger than 35 with type 1 diabetes. Input material: naive CD4+ T cells from blood. DNA for the CDR3: TGCGCCAGCAGCTTGGATCATGATAGCTATGGCTACACCTTC. It translates to CASSLDHDSYGYTF. The full variable domain, rest sourced from reference TRBV5-1 and TRBJ1-2, is KAGVTQTPRYLIKTRGQQVTLSCSPISGHRSVSWYQQTPGQGLQFLFEYFSETQRNKGNFPGRFSGRQFSNSRSEMNVSTLELGDSALYLCASSLDHDSYGYTFGSGTRLTVV.